The entry below gives a single T cell receptor (beta chain) sequence along with its context. One junction end does not reproduce the germline sequence, and a read error may be involved. This sample was included in a study of identical twins. Donors were all healthy Caucasians. TCRdb independently ran MiXCR on the 5' RACE reads; one entry per CDR3 protein. This table has roughly 1.6 million distinct CDR3 sequences, more than 30% appearing once. This sequence originates from a newborn girl in good health. The material sequenced was cord blood.

The CDR3 reads CASRRDGGTITDTRYF. CDR3 sequence (DNA): TGCGCCAGCAGGAGGGACGGGGGAACTATCACAGATACGCGGTATTTT. V is TRBV5-1 and J is TRBJ2-3; TRBD2 is a possible D gene (6 bases). CDR1 and CDR2 from the germline V gene are SGHRS and YFSETQ. The CDR3 runs to 16 residues.